The TCR beta chain described here comes from a study of shared clonotypes between healthy human individuals. The data were produced by immunoSEQ multiplex PCR, yet TCRdb's version contains in-frame clones alone and is incomplete. Of about 510,000 clones listed, 90% to 97% were seen once; the top ten hold approximately 0.06%. The CDR3 covers 15 residues. The germline gives CDR1 LNHDA, CDR2 SQIVND (reference sequence). Trimming at V came to 4 bases and at J to 3 bases, leaving 6 bases not matched to a gene. Points on this clone: Its antigen is not identified.

Points from the study as a whole: Relative to their counterparts shared across all four donors, non-shared clonotypes exhibited diminished generation probabilities.

CD45RA-negative memory and CD45RA+ naive subsets were split from the CD4+ cells. This sequence was found in a woman aged 30 to 39 in good health. This chain uses TRBV19 with TRBJ2-7; 10 nucleotides agree with TRBD1. Sequenced sample: naive CD4+ T cells sorted from blood. The subset was: CD45RA+ positively selected. The CDR3 is CASSTPGQGNYEQYF. The CDR3 region has the DNA TGTGCCAGTAGTACCCCGGGACAGGGGAACTACGAGCAGTACTTC.